The clone carrying this TCR beta chain has only a few counts. From the 5' RACE reads, TCRdb called clonotypes with MiXCR, one entry per CDR3 protein. The sample contains 60,000 to 65,000 distinct CDR3 sequences, 22% of which appear only once. The germline V and J ends were trimmed by 4 bases and 8 bases, with 14 bases remaining between them. CDR3 length: 13 amino acids. Per the germline V gene, CDR1 is MDHEN and CDR2 is SYDVKM. V is TRBV28 and J is TRBJ1-1; unclear D gene. Sequenced sample: memory CD4+ T cells sorted from a lymph node. This sample's subset: memory CD4+ T cells, CD4+CD45RO+CD25-. This receptor was identified in a female donor with breast cancer. CDR3 loop: CASSYPSAVEAFF. Here the CDR3 DNA reads TGTGCCAGCAGTTACCCCTCCGCAGTAGAAGCTTTCTTT.